This T cell receptor (beta chain) is drawn from a study of T-cell reconstitution after alpha-beta-depleted transplantation in children. This clonotype was recorded a few times. V lost 4 bases and J lost 2; bases outside the gene matches: 4. The CDR3 spans 13 residues. CDR1 DFQATT and CDR2 SNEGSKA come from the germline V gene (reference sequence). Preparing the TCRbeta library involved the use of unique molecular identifiers. TCRdb reprocessed the PCR reads via MiXCR and lists one record per CDR3 protein. Of hundreds of thousands of distinct CDR3 sequences listed, about 14% are singletons. The sequence was collected from a human donor who donated a stem cell graft to a child with Fanconi anemia. The source material was PBMCs, sampled from the stem cell graft. The gene calls are TRBV20-1 and TRBJ2-5; 7 bases are shared with TRBD1. For the CDR3, the DNA is TGCAGTGCTAAGTTGACAGGGCAAGAGACCCAGTACTTC. Translated, it gives CSAKLTGQETQYF.